This entry is about one TCR beta chain. No antigen is known for it. This same CDR3 is encoded by further DNA sequences in the sample. This entry belongs to a study of cytotoxic CD8 clonotypes in ibrutinib-treated CLL. Sequencing was performed with immunoSEQ multiplex PCR; in TCRdb, only in-frame clones are kept and a portion is missing. The table includes fewer than 90,000 clones, roughly 84% detected once. Whole-study findings and limits: Sampling time points were not equivalent between sustained-remission and progressing patients.

Per the germline V gene, CDR1 is KGHSH and CDR2 is LQKENI. The CDR3 is 14 residues long. Between the trimmed V and J ends, which lost 3 bases and 4 bases, there was a span of 10 bases. The gene calls are TRBV18 and TRBJ1-3; TRBD1 might be the D (6 bases). Sequenced material: PBMCs, taken before ibrutinib treatment. The clonotype originates from a human donor with chronic lymphocytic leukemia. CDR3 in DNA: TGTGCCAGCTCACCGGCCCAGGGGGGAAACACCATATATTTT. Translating it yields CASSPAQGGNTIYF.